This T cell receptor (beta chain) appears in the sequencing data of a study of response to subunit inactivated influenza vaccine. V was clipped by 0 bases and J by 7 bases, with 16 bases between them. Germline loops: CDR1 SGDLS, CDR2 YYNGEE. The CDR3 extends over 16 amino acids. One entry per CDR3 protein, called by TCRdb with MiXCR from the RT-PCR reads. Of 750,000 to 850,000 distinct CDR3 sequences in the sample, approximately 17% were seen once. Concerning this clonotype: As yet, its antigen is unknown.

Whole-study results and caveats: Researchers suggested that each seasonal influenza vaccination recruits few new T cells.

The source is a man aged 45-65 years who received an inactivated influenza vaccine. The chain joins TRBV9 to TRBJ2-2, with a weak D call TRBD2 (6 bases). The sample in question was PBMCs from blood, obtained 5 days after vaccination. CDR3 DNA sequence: TGTGCCAGCAGCGTAGGGTGGTCGGGAGCTAGCGGGGAGCTGTTTTTT. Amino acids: CASSVGWSGASGELFF.